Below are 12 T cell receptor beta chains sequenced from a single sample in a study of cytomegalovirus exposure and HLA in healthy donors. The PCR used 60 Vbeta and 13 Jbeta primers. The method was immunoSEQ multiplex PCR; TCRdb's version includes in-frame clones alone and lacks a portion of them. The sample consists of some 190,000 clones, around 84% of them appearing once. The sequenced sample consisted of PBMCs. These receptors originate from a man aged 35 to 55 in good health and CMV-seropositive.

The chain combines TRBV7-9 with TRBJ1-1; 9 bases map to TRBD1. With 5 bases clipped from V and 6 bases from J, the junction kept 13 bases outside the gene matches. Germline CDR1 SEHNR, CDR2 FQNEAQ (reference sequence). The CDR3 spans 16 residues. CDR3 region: CASSQKLGQGLPEAFF. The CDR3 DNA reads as TGTGCCAGCAGCCAGAAGTTGGGACAGGGTCTTCCTGAAGCTTTCTTT.

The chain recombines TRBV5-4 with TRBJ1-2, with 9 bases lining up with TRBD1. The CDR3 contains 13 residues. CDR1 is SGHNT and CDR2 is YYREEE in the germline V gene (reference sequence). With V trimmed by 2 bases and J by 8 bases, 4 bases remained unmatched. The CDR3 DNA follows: TGTGCCAGCAGCTTACAGGGGGCGGGGGGCTACACCTTC. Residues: CASSLQGAGGYTF.

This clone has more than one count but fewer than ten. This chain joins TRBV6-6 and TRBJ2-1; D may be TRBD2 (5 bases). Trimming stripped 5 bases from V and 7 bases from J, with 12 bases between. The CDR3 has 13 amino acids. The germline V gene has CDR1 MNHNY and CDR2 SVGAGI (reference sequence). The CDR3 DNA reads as TGTGCCAGCAGTCCAAACCCGGGGAATGAGCAGTTCTTC. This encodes CASSPNPGNEQFF.

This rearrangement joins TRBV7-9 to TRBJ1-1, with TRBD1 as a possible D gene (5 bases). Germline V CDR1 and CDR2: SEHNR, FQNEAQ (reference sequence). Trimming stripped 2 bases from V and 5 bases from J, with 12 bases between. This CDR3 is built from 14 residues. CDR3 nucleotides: TGTGCCAGCAGCTTAACAGGAATGGGTACTGAAGCTTTCTTT. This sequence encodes CASSLTGMGTEAFF. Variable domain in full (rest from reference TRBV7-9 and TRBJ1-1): DTGVSQNPRHKITKRGQNVTFRCDPISEHNRLYWYRQTLGQGPEFLTYFQNEAQLEKSRLLSDRFSAERPKGSFSTLEIQRTEQGDSAMYLCASSLTGMGTEAFFGQGTRLTVV.

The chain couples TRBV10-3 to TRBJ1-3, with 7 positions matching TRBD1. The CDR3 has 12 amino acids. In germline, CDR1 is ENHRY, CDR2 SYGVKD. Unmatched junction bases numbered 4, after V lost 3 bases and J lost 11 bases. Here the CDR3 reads CAISDGQGAIYF. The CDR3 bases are TGTGCCATCAGTGATGGTCAGGGGGCCATATATTTT.

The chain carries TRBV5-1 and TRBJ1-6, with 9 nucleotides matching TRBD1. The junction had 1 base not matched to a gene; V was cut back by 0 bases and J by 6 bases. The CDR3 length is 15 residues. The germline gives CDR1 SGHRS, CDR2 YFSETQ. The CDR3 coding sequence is TGCGCCAGCAGCTTGGGACAGGGGGTTAATTCACCCCTCCACTTT. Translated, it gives CASSLGQGVNSPLHF.

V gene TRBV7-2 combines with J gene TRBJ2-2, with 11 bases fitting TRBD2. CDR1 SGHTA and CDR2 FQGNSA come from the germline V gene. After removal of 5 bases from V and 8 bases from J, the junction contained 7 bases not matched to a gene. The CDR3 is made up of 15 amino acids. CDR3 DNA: TGTGCCAGCAGCCAACTAGCGGGGGCCTTTGGGGAGCTGTTTTTT. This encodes CASSQLAGAFGELFF.

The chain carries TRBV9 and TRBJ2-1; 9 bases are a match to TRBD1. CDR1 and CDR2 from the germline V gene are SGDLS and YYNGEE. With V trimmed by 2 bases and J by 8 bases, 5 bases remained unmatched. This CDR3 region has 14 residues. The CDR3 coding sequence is TGTGCCAGCAGCGTGGGGACAGGGTTCGATGAGCAGTTCTTC. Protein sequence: CASSVGTGFDEQFF.

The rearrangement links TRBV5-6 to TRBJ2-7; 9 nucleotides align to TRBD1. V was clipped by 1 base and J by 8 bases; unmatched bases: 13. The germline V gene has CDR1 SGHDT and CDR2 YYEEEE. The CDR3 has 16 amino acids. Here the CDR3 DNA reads TGTGCCAGCAGCTTGCCGGGACAGGGAGTTGGATACCAGCAGTACTTC. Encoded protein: CASSLPGQGVGYQQYF. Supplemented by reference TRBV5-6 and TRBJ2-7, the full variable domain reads DAGVTQSPTHLIKTRGQQVTLRCSPKSGHDTVSWYQQALGQGPQFIFQYYEEEERQRGNFPDRFSGHQFPNYSSELNVNALLLGDSALYLCASSLPGQGVGYQQYFGPGTRLTVT.

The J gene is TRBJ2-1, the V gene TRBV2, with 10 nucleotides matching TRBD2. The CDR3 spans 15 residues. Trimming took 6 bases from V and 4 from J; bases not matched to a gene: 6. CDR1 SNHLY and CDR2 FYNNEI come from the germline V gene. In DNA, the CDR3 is TGTGCCAGCAGATTCGGGACTAGCGATTACAATGAGCAGTTCTTC. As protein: CASRFGTSDYNEQFF.

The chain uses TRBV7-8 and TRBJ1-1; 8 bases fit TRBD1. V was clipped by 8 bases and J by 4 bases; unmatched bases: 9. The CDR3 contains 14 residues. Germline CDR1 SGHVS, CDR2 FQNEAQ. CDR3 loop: CASVRTGGGTEAFF. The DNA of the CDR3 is TGTGCCAGCGTTCGAACAGGGGGAGGCACTGAAGCTTTCTTT.

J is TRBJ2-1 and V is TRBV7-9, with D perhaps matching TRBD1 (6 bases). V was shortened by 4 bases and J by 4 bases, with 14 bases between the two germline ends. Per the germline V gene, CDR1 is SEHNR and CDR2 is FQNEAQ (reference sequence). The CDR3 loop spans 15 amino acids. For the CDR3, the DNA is TGTGCCAGCAGCTCCGGGACACGGATTTACAATGAGCAGTTCTTC. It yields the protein CASSSGTRIYNEQFF.